This T cell receptor beta chain was profiled in a study of blood T cell repertoires in COVID-19. In the study's own analysis: From reference gene primer amplification, estimates of nucleated cell counts were derived. The table came from immunoSEQ multiplex PCR; TCRdb's copy has only in-frame clones and leaves some out. The V and J calls and clone size were taken over from that table, and D and trimming were inferred from the DNA. This sample yields about 270,000 clones, of which 86% are seen a single time; over 2.5% belongs to the top ten. Across about two dozen US areas, participants ranged in age from 18 to 89 years. Symptom resolution, clearance, or two negative PCRs marked donors in Cohort 3 as recovered. Germline assignment: CDR1 SGHVS and CDR2 FQNEAQ. The CDR3 loop spans 15 amino acids. V shed 6 bases and J 8 bases; nucleotides not matched to a gene: 13.

The clonotype originates from a woman younger than 30 who had recovered from COVID-19. Sequenced input: PBMCs or T cells enriched from blood (not recorded which). This chain uses TRBV7-8 with TRBJ2-1; 7 positions match TRBD2. This CDR3 is CASSPLIALADEQFF. Written as DNA, the CDR3 is TGTGCCAGCAGTCCACTGATAGCCCTAGCGGATGAGCAGTTCTTC.